This TCR beta chain is from a study of blood T cell repertoires in COVID-19. About the research overall: Samples representing acute and convalescent COVID-19 were sourced from the United States, Italy and Spain. T cells, B-cell-depleted T cells, or PBMCs supplied cDNA or gDNA.

V lost 0 bases to trimming and J lost 0 bases, with 12 bases between them. This CDR3 region has 16 residues. Looked up from germline, CDR1 is SGHNT and CDR2 is YYREEE (reference sequence). In the authors' workflow: Amplification with reference gene primers provided the estimates of nucleated cell counts. Using immunoSEQ multiplex PCR, the repertoire was profiled, and TCRdb retains in-frame clones only, with some absent. The V and J calls and the clone size are those of that table, but D and trimming were determined from the DNA. The table lists about 150,000 clones, approximately 80% of them singletons.

The sequence was obtained from a man between 60 and 75 years old with active or convalescent COVID-19. The sequenced sample consisted of peripheral blood. This sequence joins TRBV5-4 and TRBJ2-5; D is uncertain. The CDR3 reads CASSLVYSNYQETQYF. The CDR3 DNA reads as TGTGCCAGCAGCTTGGTTTATAGTAACTACCAAGAGACCCAGTACTTC.